The rows below give T cell receptor beta chains drawn from one sample of a study of tumor-infiltrating lymphocytes in primary liver carcinoma. TCRdb reprocessed the multiplex PCR reads via MiXCR and lists one record per CDR3 protein. In the table there are about 190,000 distinct CDR3 sequences, around 85% of which are singletons. The sample comprised tumor tissue from primary liver carcinoma. These receptors came from a man aged 40-50 years with primary liver carcinoma and hepatitis B virus infection. CDR3s leave out the opening cysteine and the closing phenylalanine or tryptophan. Each record gives: D gene, CDR3 length, V gene, J gene, clone size, CDR3 protein. A D gene is named only where the DNA matches it firmly. Size values are once, few and many counts, or a class for expanded clones, and some rows have none.

TRBD2,14,TRBV29-1,TRBJ2-3,-,SGGTGEETSTDTRY
TRBD1,10,TRBV29-1,TRBJ1-2,-,SVMTGREYYT
TRBD1,12,TRBV6-1,TRBJ2-7,-,VSITGTGPYELY
TRBD1,12,TRBV6-1,TRBJ1-5,-,ASSPTQGKQPQH
-,13,TRBV6-1,TRBJ1-5,-,ACSAYIGSNQPQH
-,11,TRBV6-1,TRBJ2-2,-,ASSVRAVGELF
-,13,TRBV6-5,TRBJ1-6,-,ASIKTLRTESPLH
TRBD1,11,TRBV6-6,TRBJ1-1,-,ASSTGGTIETI
TRBD1,19,TRBV11-2,TRBJ2-6,-,ASSMGGDRGISLFGADVLT
-,13,TRBV10-1,TRBJ2-4,-,ASTRRSLAKNIHY
-,13,TRBV11-2,TRBJ2-5,-,ASSPRSALEVTQY
TRBD2,14,TRBV27,TRBJ2-1,-,ASSSTSGRSYNEQF
-,15,TRBV5-4,TRBJ2-6,many,ASSPGSFFSGANVLT
-,11,TRBV12-3/TRBV12-4,TRBJ1-4,-,ANSLVGTEKLF
TRBD2,12,TRBV29-1,TRBJ2-3,-,SAEGSGSADMQY
-,13,TRBV5-4,TRBJ2-7,-,ASNTPSGGTHEQY
TRBD1,13,TRBV29-1,TRBJ1-4,-,GAGTGGATNEQLF
-,13,TRBV28,TRBJ1-3,-,ASSLGGAVGLTIY
-,13,TRBV29-1,TRBJ2-7,-,NVEEWDGGVDEQY
-,14,TRBV5-5,TRBJ1-2,-,ANSPHPGRTNYAYT
-,11,TRBV4-1,TRBJ1-2,few,ASSQEGDYDYT
-,14,TRBV6-5,TRBJ1-1,-,ASSYDTGSLNTEAF
TRBD2,14,TRBV4-2,TRBJ2-1,once,ASSEPSGLSYNEQF
-,12,TRBV28,TRBJ2-4,-,ASSGAVAQNIQY
TRBD1,11,TRBV12-3/TRBV12-4,TRBJ1-2,once,ASRSGGIDGYT
-,9,TRBV6-5,TRBJ2-1,-,TSSRHYEQF
TRBD2,12,TRBV29-1,TRBJ2-1,-,SVGTSGSFNVQF
TRBD1,12,TRBV7-9,TRBJ1-1,-,ASSLRDSDNEVF
-,12,TRBV7-9,TRBJ2-1,-,ASNSDTAHNEQF
-,11,TRBV30,TRBJ2-7,-,AWSGSRAYDQY
-,12,TRBV28,TRBJ1-1,-,ASTSGHTNPEAF
-,10,TRBV29-1,TRBJ2-7,-,SSLDWSYEQY
TRBD1,12,TRBV29-1,TRBJ2-7,-,SARQGPNTYEQY
-,12,TRBV6-6,TRBJ2-7,-,ASSYSCGNYDQY
TRBD2,14,TRBV5-1,TRBJ2-1,-,ASGLVAGGTYNEQF
-,13,TRBV6-1,TRBJ2-1,once,ASSEERQRLNEQL
-,15,TRBV11-2,TRBJ2-3,once,VSSLDPGETSTDMQY
TRBD2,14,TRBV4-1,TRBJ2-7,-,ASSQGLADSSYEQY
-,13,TRBV29-1,TRBJ2-5,-,SFGGTGPPRETQY
TRBD2,16,TRBV4-2,TRBJ2-7,once,ASSQNSPTSGRKHEQY
-,11,TRBV14,TRBJ2-3,-,ASSRGYAHRQY